These T cell receptor beta chains were read from a single sample in a study of blood T cell repertoires in COVID-19. Libraries were prepared by immunoSEQ multiplex PCR; TCRdb keeps only in-frame clonotypes and omits some of them. The table has 170,000 or so clones, over 80% seen once. The sequenced sample was peripheral blood. The receptors derive from a woman aged 60-70 years with acute or convalescent COVID-19. Each CDR3 is given with its conserved first and last residue. A D gene is named only where the DNA matches it firmly. Size values are once, few and many counts, or a class for expanded clones, and some rows have none.

cdr3_nt: TGTGCCAGCAGTGAACTAGCGGGGAACACAGATACGCAGTATTTT
cdr3_aa: CASSELAGNTDTQYF
clone_size: few
d_call: TRBD2
j_call: TRBJ2-3
v_call: TRBV6-1

cdr3_nt: TGTGCCAGTAGTGGCGGACAGGGGAGGTCTGAAAAACTGTTTTTT
cdr3_aa: CASSGGQGRSEKLFF
clone_size: -
d_call: TRBD1
j_call: TRBJ1-4
v_call: TRBV19

cdr3_nt: TGTGCCACCAGTGATCTCAGTCATGAGCAGTTCTTC
cdr3_aa: CATSDLSHEQFF
clone_size: -
d_call: -
j_call: TRBJ2-1
v_call: TRBV24-1

cdr3_nt: TGTGCCAGCAGTACCGCGCGGGCCCCTAATCAGCCCCAGCATTTT
cdr3_aa: CASSTARAPNQPQHF
clone_size: -
d_call: -
j_call: TRBJ1-5
v_call: TRBV2

cdr3_nt: TGCGCCAGCAGCTTGGGGCGACTAGCGGGGAGGGGTAAAGAGACCCAGTACTTC
cdr3_aa: CASSLGRLAGRGKETQYF
clone_size: once
d_call: TRBD2
j_call: TRBJ2-5
v_call: TRBV5-1

cdr3_nt: TGTGCCAGCAGTGTTCAGGGGGCGGGCACCGGGGAGCTGTTTTTT
cdr3_aa: CASSVQGAGTGELFF
clone_size: -
d_call: TRBD1
j_call: TRBJ2-2
v_call: TRBV2

cdr3_nt: TGTGCCAGCAGCCTAATCCGGGACAGGGTAACTGGAAACACCATATATTTT
cdr3_aa: CASSLIRDRVTGNTIYF
clone_size: -
d_call: TRBD1
j_call: TRBJ1-3
v_call: TRBV14

cdr3_nt: TGTGCTAGTGGTTTCGAGCCTGGGACAGCGAACACTGAAGCTTTCTTT
cdr3_aa: CASGFEPGTANTEAFF
clone_size: -
d_call: TRBD1
j_call: TRBJ1-1
v_call: TRBV12-5

cdr3_nt: TGTGCCAGCAGTATAGCGGGGGGAGATAATGAAAAACTGTTTTTT
cdr3_aa: CASSIAGGDNEKLFF
clone_size: -
d_call: -
j_call: TRBJ1-4
v_call: TRBV7-4

cdr3_nt: TGTGCCAGCAGCCTACCCAGCGGTGACTATGGCTACACCTTC
cdr3_aa: CASSLPSGDYGYTF
clone_size: -
d_call: -
j_call: TRBJ1-2
v_call: TRBV7-2

cdr3_nt: TGTGCCAGCACCCTCGCTCCGGGTGATTACGAGCAGTACTTC
cdr3_aa: CASTLAPGDYEQYF
clone_size: -
d_call: -
j_call: TRBJ2-7
v_call: TRBV11-2